Each of the 9 T cell receptor beta chains below was sequenced from the same sample in a study of patients and donors after allogeneic stem cell transplantation. TCRdb processed the RT-PCR reads anew with MiXCR; each CDR3 protein has one entry. The table lists approximately 31,000 distinct CDR3 sequences, about two fifths of them singletons. Sequences were obtained from blood, either unsorted or a sorted T cell fraction (not recorded which). The receptors were sampled from a human donor who was either an allogeneic HSCT recipient or a stem cell or donor lymphocyte infusion donor (not recorded which). It is not recorded whose cells these are; they may come from a transplant donor.

This chain uses TRBV7-9 with TRBJ2-5; tentative D call: TRBD1 (5 bases). The CDR3 extends over 15 amino acids. Germline V gives CDR1 SEHNR, CDR2 FQNEAQ (reference sequence). Deletions cut 5 bases from V and 5 bases from J, with 18 bases between. CDR3 in DNA: TGTGCCAGCAGCCCCCCCCCCAGGGTGGGGGAGACCCAGTACTTC. Its protein is CASSPPPRVGETQYF.

The chain combines TRBV29-1 with TRBJ2-5; D is possibly TRBD1 (5 bases). The CDR3 spans 16 residues. Germline CDR1 is SQVTM and CDR2 is ANQGSEA. V lost 4 bases to trimming and J lost 2 bases, with 20 bases between them. CDR3 bases: TGCAGCGTTGGCCCCCCGGTGACAGAATTACAAGAGACCCAGTACTTC. It is translated as CSVGPPVTELQETQYF.

The chain employs TRBV20-1 and TRBJ1-2; D perhaps matches TRBD1 (5 bases). The CDR3 has 18 amino acids. Trimming removed 0 bases at V and 4 bases at J, with 24 bases between. The V gene's germline CDR1 is DFQATT and CDR2 SNEGSKA (reference sequence). CDR3 loop: CSARDRGRDSSVTYGYTF. DNA of the CDR3: TGCAGTGCTAGAGATCGCGGCAGGGATTCTTCAGTCACCTATGGCTACACCTTC.

This clonotype was observed at least ten times. This chain connects TRBV16 to TRBJ1-1; D unresolved. The CDR3 totals 16 residues. V lost 1 base, J lost 0 bases, and 12 bases lay in between. Germline CDR1 is KGHSY and CDR2 is FQNENV. The CDR3 reads CASSQFGTALNTEAFF. The DNA of the CDR3 is TGTGCCAGCAGCCAATTTGGAACAGCTTTGAACACTGAAGCTTTCTTT.

The genes are TRBV29-1 and TRBJ2-1; 8 nucleotides line up with TRBD2. This CDR3 has 13 residues. Per the germline V gene, CDR1 is SQVTM and CDR2 is ANQGSEA. Trimming took 8 bases from V and 4 from J; bases not matched to a gene: 7. CDR3 sequence: CSQSGRRYNEQFF. The CDR3 DNA is TGCAGCCAAAGCGGGAGAAGGTACAATGAGCAGTTCTTC.

The chain has TRBV4-3 and TRBJ2-7; D is undetermined. V lost 1 base and J 6 bases, leaving 4 bases between the germline ends. Germline CDR1 and CDR2: LGHNA and YSLEER. The CDR3 is 11 residues long. This CDR3 reads CASSQGVEQYF. For the CDR3, the DNA is TGCGCCAGCAGCCAAGGGGTCGAGCAGTACTTC.

J is TRBJ2-3 and V is TRBV4-3, with D perhaps TRBD1 or TRBD2 (5 bases each). CDR3 length equals 15 residues. V was pared by 4 bases and J by 0 bases, with 11 bases between. Germline CDR1 LGHNA, CDR2 YSLEER. The CDR3 sequence is CASSPGPVSTDTQYF. CDR3 coding DNA: TGCGCCAGCAGCCCGGGGCCGGTAAGCACAGATACGCAGTATTTT.

This clonotype was observed a handful of times. J is TRBJ1-2 and V is TRBV11-2; D is possibly TRBD1 (5 bases). Per the germline V gene, CDR1 is SGHAT and CDR2 is FQNNGV. The ends were cut back, 1 base at V and 0 bases at J, with 15 bases in the middle. The CDR3 has 17 residues. CDR3 DNA sequence: TGTGCCAGCAGCTTAGCCTATAGGGACGGCTCTAACTATGGCTACACCTTC. Its translation: CASSLAYRDGSNYGYTF.

This rearrangement joins TRBV5-6 to TRBJ1-3; TRBD1 might be the D (6 bases). This CDR3 comprises 14 residues. Trimming left V 2 bases short and J 3 bases short, with 9 bases between. Per germline, CDR1 SGHDT and CDR2 YYEEEE. Here the CDR3 DNA reads TGTGCCAGCAGCTTCAAGGGGGGTGGAAACACCATATATTTT. Residues: CASSFKGGGNTIYF.